Reported below is one T cell receptor beta chain. The V end was cut by 0 bases, the J end by 0 bases, with 6 bases between. The CDR3 spans 15 residues. The sample comes from a study of patients and donors after allogeneic stem cell transplantation. TCRdb ran MiXCR on the RT-PCR reads and lists one entry per CDR3 protein. The data contain tens of thousands of distinct CDR3 sequences, under 50% of them singletons. The chain uses TRBV12-3 or TRBV12-4 and TRBJ1-5; D is uncertain. Material for sequencing was blood, either unsorted or a sorted T cell fraction (not recorded which). The receptor's source is a human donor who was either an allogeneic HSCT recipient or a stem cell or donor lymphocyte infusion donor (not recorded which). It is not recorded whose cells these are; they may come from a transplant donor. The CDR3 sequence is CASSLAANSNQPQHF. Written as DNA, the CDR3 is TGTGCCAGCAGTTTAGCGGCAAATAGCAATCAGCCCCAGCATTTT.